The sequence of this T cell receptor beta chain was determined in a study of human T cells and chemical hapten exposure. One entry per CDR3 protein results from TCRdb running MiXCR on the RACE reads. The sample consists of just over 95,000 distinct CDR3 sequences, around a quarter of them appearing once. This CDR3 spans 13 amino acids. V was clipped by 3 bases and J by 4 bases, with 10 bases between them. CDR1 and CDR2 (germline): DFQATT, SNEGSKA (reference sequence). Study-wide points: Patch test score was positively correlated with the counts of PT1 expanded TCRs.

As for time point: patch test 3, about 24 weeks after DPC sensitization. Treatment denoted: therapeutic diphenylcyclopropenone sensitization with weekly scalp DPC. In every case, blood was obtained before the patch test was applied. To note about this clonotype: The target antigen is unknown.

The TCR sequence derives from a man in his forties with alopecia areata. Some clones in this sample may be carry-over from other donors' samples. Here the sequenced sample was whole blood, taken in connection with sensitization to the hapten diphenylcyclopropenone (DPC). This rearrangement joins TRBV20-1 to TRBJ1-5; D is unclear. The CDR3 region is CSASSGVNQPQHF. CDR3 DNA: TGCAGTGCTAGTTCGGGAGTAAATCAGCCCCAGCATTTT.